One sample yielded the 29 T cell receptor beta chains listed below, sequenced in a study of T cell responses to AZD1222 COVID-19 vaccine. The data were produced by immunoSEQ multiplex PCR, yet TCRdb's version contains in-frame clones alone and is incomplete. The sample lists 84,000 or so clones; roughly 90% were seen once. The source was peripheral blood, collected on day 0 of AZD1222 vaccination. These TCRs come from an adult in good health.

The chain is built from TRBV2 and TRBJ2-6, with 8 bases matching TRBD2. V shed 5 bases, J shed 0 bases, and the junction held 0 bases outside the gene matches. The V gene's germline CDR1 is SNHLY and CDR2 FYNNEI. CDR3 length: 15 residues. The DNA of the CDR3 is TGTGCCAGCAGTCGGGAGGGCTCTGGGGCCAACGTCCTGACTTTC. Its translation is CASSREGSGANVLTF. Full variable domain (missing parts from reference TRBV2 and TRBJ2-6): EPEVTQTPSHQVTQMGQEVILRCVPISNHLYFYWYRQILGQKVEFLVSFYNNEISEKSEIFDDQFSVERPDGSNFTLKIRSTKLEDSAMYFCASSREGSGANVLTFGAGSRLTVL.

The rearrangement links TRBV7-3 to TRBJ2-6; maybe TRBD2 (6 bases). The germline CDR1 and CDR2 sequences are SGHTA and FQGTGA. V lost 5 bases and J lost 4, with 21 bases in between. The CDR3 is made up of 18 amino acids. The CDR3 nucleotides read TGTGCCAGCAGCCGAACCGGGACTCAACGCTCCGGGGCCAACGTCCTGACTTTC. Its protein product is CASSRTGTQRSGANVLTF.

The chain couples TRBV14 to TRBJ2-6; D is uncertain. The ends were cut back, 3 bases at V and 0 bases at J, with 3 bases in the middle. Germline V CDR1 and CDR2: SGHDN, FVKESK. The CDR3 loop spans 14 amino acids. CDR3: CASSQSSGANVLTF. CDR3 coding DNA: TGTGCCAGCAGCCAGAGCTCTGGGGCCAACGTCCTGACTTTC.

This clone was picked up one time. The chain joins TRBV11-2 to TRBJ1-2; 9 bases fit TRBD1. Germline CDR1 is SGHAT and CDR2 is FQNNGV. There are 14 residues in the CDR3. V gave up 4 bases and J gave up 7 bases; unmatched junction bases: 7. The DNA of the CDR3 is TGTGCCAGCAGCTCGGGGACAGGGATGCGTGGCTACACCTTC. Its translation is CASSSGTGMRGYTF.

The CDR3 sequence is CASSRDRRNSPLHF. As DNA, the CDR3 is TGTGCCAGCTCTCGGGACAGGAGAAATTCACCCCTCCACTTT. This sequence joins TRBV18 and TRBJ1-6; 8 bases map to TRBD1. Germline CDR1 and CDR2: KGHSH and LQKENI. Trimming took 6 bases from V and 7 from J; bases not matched to a gene: 5. This CDR3 has 14 amino acids.

The chain couples TRBV20-1 to TRBJ1-2, with D possibly matching TRBD1 (6 bases). The CDR3 spans 11 residues. From germline, CDR1 is DFQATT and CDR2 SNEGSKA (reference sequence). Deletions cut 5 bases from V and 8 bases from J, with 12 bases between. The CDR3 sequence: CSAPLGGGYTF. DNA for the CDR3: TGCAGTGCTCCCTTGGGGGGCGGCTACACCTTC.

V and J are TRBV5-4 and TRBJ1-3; D might be TRBD1 (6 bases). CDR3 length: 13 residues. Germline V lookup: CDR1 SGHNT, CDR2 YYREEE (reference sequence). Trimming took off 4 bases at V and 4 bases at J, with 9 bases between the two ends. The DNA of the CDR3 is TGTGCCAGCAGCAAAGACAGGGGAAACACCATATATTTT. This codes for CASSKDRGNTIYF.

The gene calls are TRBV28 and TRBJ1-5; 7 bases are shared with TRBD1. CDR1 MDHEN and CDR2 SYDVKM come from the germline V gene. After removal of 5 bases from V and 2 bases from J, the junction contained 6 bases not matched to a gene. The CDR3 is 15 residues long. For the CDR3, the DNA is TGTGCCAGCAGTACGACAGGGATGGGCAATCAGCCCCAGCATTTT. The encoded protein is CASSTTGMGNQPQHF.

V and J are TRBV7-9 and TRBJ1-2; 8 bases match TRBD1. Germline CDR1 SEHNR, CDR2 FQNEAQ (reference sequence). The CDR3 runs 15 residues. The junction had 10 bases not matched to a gene; V was cut back by 4 bases and J by 6 bases. The CDR3 loop reads CASSSSMTGEDGYTF. CDR3 bases: TGTGCCAGCAGCTCCTCGATGACAGGGGAGGATGGCTACACCTTC.

This clone was observed a single time. This chain joins TRBV27 and TRBJ1-2; D unresolved. Between the trimmed V and J ends, which lost 3 bases and 0 bases, there was a span of 11 bases. The V gene's germline CDR1 is MNHEY and CDR2 SMNVEV (reference sequence). The CDR3 is 15 residues long. CDR3 nucleotides: TGTGCCAGCAGTTTGGCTGGTAAAGCTAACTATGGCTACACCTTC. It encodes CASSLAGKANYGYTF.

The CDR3 spells CASSLEGRGEVNTEAFF. The CDR3 DNA is TGTGCCAGCAGCCTCGAAGGGAGGGGTGAAGTGAACACTGAAGCTTTCTTT. The chain has TRBV7-9 and TRBJ1-1, with a possible D match to TRBD1 (5 bases). The germline gives CDR1 SEHNR, CDR2 FQNEAQ (reference sequence). Trimming pared 5 bases from V and 0 bases from J, leaving 19 bases between. The CDR3 contains 17 residues.

This rearrangement joins TRBV19 to TRBJ1-2; perhaps TRBD1 as D (5 bases). V lost 7 bases, J lost 4 bases, and 13 bases lay in between. CDR1 and CDR2 from the germline V gene are LNHDA and SQIVND (reference sequence). The CDR3 has 13 amino acids. The CDR3 spells CASTPGTAYGYTF. The CDR3 DNA is TGTGCCAGTACCCCCGGGACGGCCTATGGCTACACCTTC.

The gene calls are TRBV7-2 and TRBJ2-1; perhaps D is TRBD1 or TRBD2 (5 bases each). Germline CDR1 and CDR2: SGHTA and FQGNSA. The CDR3 length is 14 residues. V was trimmed by 5 bases and J by 5 bases, leaving 13 bases between them. The CDR3 sequence: CASSLGPRNNEQFF. In nucleotides, the CDR3 is TGTGCCAGCAGCCTGGGACCACGGAACAATGAGCAGTTCTTC.

This clone was counted a single time. The chain combines TRBV6-5 with TRBJ1-2; 11 positions match TRBD1. V was pared by 6 bases and J by 6 bases, with 9 bases of the junction left unmatched. This CDR3 is built from 15 residues. The germline gives CDR1 MNHEY, CDR2 SVGAGI. The CDR3 DNA follows: TGTGCCAGCAGAGGAGGACAGGGGGCTGGGGATGGCTACACCTTC. Translating it yields CASRGGQGAGDGYTF.

The chain couples TRBV11-2 to TRBJ2-2, with D perhaps given as TRBD1 or TRBD2 (5 bases each). The CDR3 contains 15 residues. Between the trimmed V and J ends, which lost 2 bases and 5 bases, there was a span of 12 bases. Germline-derived CDR1 and CDR2 are SGHAT and FQNNGV. In DNA, the CDR3 is TGTGCCAGCAGCTTAAGGGAGAAGGGGACCGGGGAGCTGTTTTTT. The encoded protein is CASSLREKGTGELFF.

The chain recombines TRBV6-5 with TRBJ1-5, with TRBD1 matching over 7 bases. The CDR3 length is 13 residues. Unmatched junction bases numbered 3, after V lost 7 bases and J lost 3 bases. Germline V gives CDR1 MNHEY, CDR2 SVGAGI. CDR3 sequence reads: CASTGQFNQPQHF. The CDR3 region has the DNA TGTGCCAGCACGGGACAGTTCAATCAGCCCCAGCATTTT.

This clone has just one count. This chain joins TRBV3-1 (or the pseudogene TRBV3-2) and TRBJ2-7; TRBD2 agrees at 11 bases. With 6 bases clipped from V and 3 bases from J, the junction kept 10 bases outside the gene matches. This CDR3 is 16 amino acids long. CDR1 is LGHDT and CDR2 is YNNKEL in the germline V gene (reference sequence). CDR3 residues: CASSPSGGQSYYEQYF. Here the CDR3 DNA reads TGTGCCAGCAGTCCTAGCGGGGGGCAATCCTACTACGAGCAGTACTTC.

This clone appeared once. This chain joins TRBV24-1 and TRBJ2-2; 11 bases fit TRBD1. Germline trimming cut 2 bases from V and 4 bases from J; bases unmatched to any gene: 5. CDR1 and CDR2 (germline): KGHDR, SFDVKD. This CDR3 comprises 17 residues. Here the CDR3 reads CATSDSMDRGLTGELFF. The CDR3 DNA is TGTGCCACCAGTGATTCGATGGACAGGGGGCTCACCGGGGAGCTGTTTTTT.

This chain links TRBV7-9 with TRBJ1-6; no reliable D call. V gave up 7 bases and J gave up 9 bases, with 13 bases separating them. The CDR3 extends over 13 amino acids. From germline, CDR1 is SEHNR and CDR2 FQNEAQ (reference sequence). This CDR3 reads CASKLRGSSPLHF. The CDR3 nucleotides are TGTGCCAGCAAGCTTCGCGGTAGTTCACCCCTCCACTTT.

This chain joins TRBV27 and TRBJ1-2, with 10 bases identical to TRBD1. The CDR3 is made up of 15 amino acids. Germline V gene sequence: CDR1 MNHEY, CDR2 SMNVEV (reference sequence). The V and J ends lost 6 bases and 8 bases, in that order; junction bases with no gene match: 12. DNA for the CDR3: TGTGCCAGCAGCCGCGGGGACAGGGGAGCGTTAGGCTACACCTTC. This codes for CASSRGDRGALGYTF.

The chain uses TRBV19 and TRBJ1-2; the match to TRBD1 covers 8 bases. V was clipped by 5 bases and J by 4 bases; unmatched bases: 9. The germline gives CDR1 LNHDA, CDR2 SQIVND (reference sequence). The CDR3 sequence is 15 residues long. The DNA for the CDR3 is TGTGCCAGTAGTGACCTCAGGGGGCTCGGCTATGGCTACACCTTC. Translation gives CASSDLRGLGYGYTF.

The chain couples TRBV24-1 to TRBJ1-1; no clear D gene. CDR1 is KGHDR and CDR2 is SFDVKD in the germline V gene. The length of the CDR3 is 11 residues. The V gene lost 10 bases and the J gene lost 4 bases, with 9 bases spanning the gap. DNA for the CDR3: TGTGCCACTGTAAAAGGCACTGAAGCTTTCTTT. This gives the protein CATVKGTEAFF.

This chain links TRBV3-1 (or the pseudogene TRBV3-2) with TRBJ1-4, with D perhaps matching TRBD1 (5 bases). The CDR3 runs to 15 residues. Germline CDR1 LGHDT, CDR2 YNNKEL (reference sequence). The ends were cut back, 4 bases at V and 8 bases at J, with 17 bases in the middle. The CDR3 spells CASSPEGSGREKLFF. The CDR3 nucleotides are TGTGCCAGCAGCCCCGAGGGGTCCGGGCGGGAAAAACTGTTTTTT.

This chain joins TRBV7-9 and TRBJ1-2; D is perhaps TRBD1 (6 bases). V was clipped by 5 bases and J by 7 bases, with 20 bases between them. Germline CDR1 SEHNR, CDR2 FQNEAQ (reference sequence). This CDR3 contains 15 residues. The CDR3 is CASSISGTRDSGYTF. The DNA for the CDR3 is TGTGCCAGCAGCATATCCGGGACACGGGATTCTGGCTACACCTTC.

CDR3 residues: CASSSVAPETQYF. In DNA form, the CDR3 reads TGTGCCAGCAGTTCGGTAGCGCCTGAGACCCAGTACTTC. J is TRBJ2-5 and V is TRBV28; D possibly corresponds to TRBD2 (5 bases). The CDR3 is 13 residues long. V lost 4 bases to trimming and J lost 5 bases, with 11 bases between them. The germline gives CDR1 MDHEN, CDR2 SYDVKM.

This clone was seen only once. The chain couples TRBV2 to TRBJ2-2; TRBD1 matches 9 bases. V shed 7 bases, J shed 6 bases, and the junction held 6 bases outside the gene matches. This CDR3 contains 14 residues. The germline V gene has CDR1 SNHLY and CDR2 FYNNEI. As DNA, the CDR3 is TGTGCCAGCATCGGGACAGGGAGGTCCGGGGAGCTGTTTTTT. Translating gives CASIGTGRSGELFF.

Only one count was recorded for this clone. V usage is TRBV27 and J usage is TRBJ2-2; 7 bases fit TRBD2. The CDR3 runs 15 residues. V shed 5 bases and J 1 base; nucleotides not matched to a gene: 4. Per the germline V gene, CDR1 is MNHEY and CDR2 is SMNVEV (reference sequence). CDR3: CASSRRGVNTGELFF. In nucleotides, the CDR3 is TGTGCCAGCAGTCGCCGGGGGGTGAACACCGGGGAGCTGTTTTTT.

The chain has TRBV6-1 and TRBJ1-2; 7 nucleotides align to TRBD1. Germline CDR1 reads MNHNS; CDR2 reads SASEGT. The V segment lost 5 bases and the J segment 4 bases; nucleotides outside the gene matches: 4. The CDR3 consists of 13 residues. CDR3 sequence (DNA): TGTGCCAGCAGTTCGGGACAGATCTATGGCTACACCTTC. Translated: CASSSGQIYGYTF.

V usage is TRBV9 and J usage is TRBJ2-7, with 10 bases matching TRBD2. V shed 0 bases, J shed 5 bases, and the junction held 11 bases outside the gene matches. CDR1 SGDLS and CDR2 YYNGEE come from the germline V gene. The CDR3 extends over 17 amino acids. CDR3 sequence: CASSVEGLGGTSDEQYF. CDR3 DNA sequence: TGTGCCAGCAGCGTAGAAGGCCTGGGTGGGACTAGCGACGAGCAGTACTTC.